Shown below are 30 T cell receptor beta chains from a single sample sequenced in a study of T cell clones after liver transplantation. TCRdb keeps only in-frame clones here, not all; method: immunoSEQ multiplex PCR. The sample lists 75,000 to 100,000 clones, around four fifths seen once, with less than 0.6% in the top ten. Sample: CD4+ T cells from blood, taken approximately 45 months after liver transplant. Receptors were obtained from a human patient who received a liver transplant. Some T cells may have come from the graft donor.

The CDR3 is CASSPYYEQYF. For the CDR3, the DNA is TGTGCCAGCAGTCCATACTACGAGCAGTACTTC. This chain joins TRBV6-6 and TRBJ2-7, with unresolved D. The CDR3 covers 11 residues. V was clipped by 5 bases and J by 3 bases, with 5 bases between them. Germline-derived CDR1 and CDR2 are MNHNY and SVGAGI (reference sequence).

The chain uses TRBV7-9 and TRBJ2-7; D is perhaps TRBD1 or TRBD2 (5 bases each). There are 14 residues in the CDR3. V was pared by 4 bases and J by 6 bases, with 16 bases between. Germline V lookup: CDR1 SEHNR, CDR2 FQNEAQ (reference sequence). Here the CDR3 DNA reads TGTGCCAGCAGCTATATCAGTGGGGGTAGCGAGCAGTACTTC. Translated, it gives CASSYISGGSEQYF.

This chain connects TRBV29-1 to TRBJ1-1; D call uncertain. This CDR3 is built from 13 residues. Germline lookup yields CDR1 SQVTM and CDR2 ANQGSEA. Trimming pared 3 bases from V and 0 bases from J, leaving 8 bases between. DNA of the CDR3: TGCAGCGTTGAGGAGTGGATGAACACTGAAGCTTTCTTT. Residues: CSVEEWMNTEAFF. Drawing the rest from reference TRBV29-1 and TRBJ1-1, the complete variable domain is SAVISQKPSRDICQRGTSLTIQCQVDSQVTMMFWYRQQPGQSLTLIATANQGSEATYESGFVIDKFPISRPNLTFSTLTVSNMSPEDSSIYLCSVEEWMNTEAFFGQGTRLTVV.

Only a few counts were recorded for this clone. CDR3 coding DNA: TGTGCCAGCAGGCAAGGCCCTAGCGGCTCCTACAATGAGCAGTTCTTC. Encoded protein: CASRQGPSGSYNEQFF. The V gene is TRBV11-1, the J gene TRBJ2-1, with 7 nucleotides matching TRBD2. The CDR3 is 16 residues long. Germline assignment: CDR1 SGHAT and CDR2 FQDESV (reference sequence). The junction had 8 bases not matched to a gene; V was cut back by 6 bases and J by 0 bases.

The chain is built from TRBV11-2 and TRBJ2-3, with D perhaps TRBD1 (5 bases). Germline V gene sequence: CDR1 SGHAT, CDR2 FQNNGV. V was pared by 1 base and J by 6 bases, with 11 bases between. This CDR3 has 14 amino acids. CDR3 nucleotides: TGTGCCAGCAGCTTAGCGCCAGGGATGGATACGCAGTATTTT. Translating it yields CASSLAPGMDTQYF.

The rearrangement uses TRBV6-5 and TRBJ1-5; a possible D gene is TRBD1 (5 bases). The germline V and J ends were trimmed by 4 bases and 9 bases, with 16 bases remaining between them. Germline-derived CDR1 and CDR2 are MNHEY and SVGAGI. The CDR3 is 14 amino acids. The CDR3 nucleotides read TGTGCCAGCAGTTGGGCGACTAACGGGGGGCCCCAGCATTTT. It translates to CASSWATNGGPQHF.

DNA for the CDR3: TGTGCCAGCAGCACCAGACTAGTAAACACCGGGGAGCTGTTTTTT. It codes for CASSTRLVNTGELFF. This chain connects TRBV7-9 to TRBJ2-2; maybe TRBD2 (6 bases). V lost 5 bases and J lost 2, with 12 bases in between. This CDR3 is built from 15 residues. CDR1 is SEHNR and CDR2 is FQNEAQ in the germline V gene (reference sequence).

The CDR3 sequence: CASSIQGWEQYF. The CDR3 DNA sequence: TGTGCCAGCAGTATACAGGGGTGGGAGCAGTACTTC. This chain joins TRBV2 and TRBJ2-7, with 7 positions matching TRBD1. Per germline, CDR1 SNHLY and CDR2 FYNNEI. J gave up 7 bases and V 5 bases, and 5 bases lay outside the gene matches. This CDR3 comprises 12 residues. Full variable domain (rest looked up from reference TRBV2 and TRBJ2-7): EPEVTQTPSHQVTQMGQEVILRCVPISNHLYFYWYRQILGQKVEFLVSFYNNEISEKSEIFDDQFSVERPDGSNFTLKIRSTKLEDSAMYFCASSIQGWEQYFGPGTRLTVT.

In its sample, this clone was seen once. This sequence joins TRBV5-1 and TRBJ1-1; possible D gene TRBD1, 5 bases. Germline CDR1 SGHRS, CDR2 YFSETQ. Trimming left V 4 bases short and J 0 bases short, with 10 bases between. The CDR3 length is 14 residues. The CDR3 DNA reads as TGCGCCAGCAGCCGGGACTTAATGAACACTGAAGCTTTCTTT. It codes for CASSRDLMNTEAFF.

The chain joins TRBV29-1 to TRBJ2-5; D uncertain. The CDR3 is 12 residues long. CDR1 and CDR2 (germline): SQVTM, ANQGSEA. Trimming removed 0 bases from V and 5 bases from J, with 7 bases in between. This chain's CDR3 is CSVEDGYETQYF. The CDR3 nucleotides are TGCAGCGTTGAAGATGGATACGAGACCCAGTACTTC.

The genes are TRBV28 and TRBJ1-1; possible D gene TRBD1, 5 bases. CDR3 size: 13 residues. Trimming took off 6 bases at V and 4 bases at J, with 12 bases between the two ends. The germline gives CDR1 MDHEN, CDR2 SYDVKM. The CDR3 here is CASSRTRATEAFF. The CDR3 nucleotides read TGTGCCAGCAGCCGGACAAGGGCCACTGAAGCTTTCTTT.

By its share, this clone is medium-sized. This sequence joins TRBV7-2 and TRBJ1-1; D ambiguous. V lost 5 bases, J lost 1 base, and 8 bases lay in between. Germline V CDR1 and CDR2: SGHTA, FQGNSA. CDR3 length: 13 residues. The CDR3 DNA is TGTGCCAGCAGCCTACAGCCGAACACTGAAGCTTTCTTT. Residues: CASSLQPNTEAFF.

This clone is termed medium-sized (0.01 to 0.1%). CDR3 sequence (DNA): TGTGCCATAAGACGGGGGCAGGGTGGCTACACCTTC. This translates into CAIRRGQGGYTF. The chain employs TRBV2 and TRBJ1-2; possibly TRBD1 for D (6 bases). Trimming took off 10 bases at V and 7 bases at J, with 16 bases between the two ends. This CDR3 has 12 amino acids. Germline loops: CDR1 SNHLY, CDR2 FYNNEI.

The chain carries TRBV27 and TRBJ2-7, with 10 positions matching TRBD1. The germline V gene encodes CDR1 MNHEY and CDR2 SMNVEV (reference sequence). The CDR3 covers 14 residues. J was trimmed by 5 bases and V by 6 bases; bases with no gene match: 7. The CDR3 DNA follows: TGTGCCAGCAGACTATGGGACAGGGGCCACGAGCAGTACTTC. This codes for CASRLWDRGHEQYF.

The rearrangement links TRBV7-2 to TRBJ2-5; possibly TRBD1 for D (6 bases). Per germline, CDR1 SGHTA and CDR2 FQGNSA. CDR3 length: 12 residues. The V gene lost 4 bases and the J gene lost 4 bases, with 7 bases spanning the gap. DNA for the CDR3: TGTGCCAGCAGCTCCAGGGGAGAGACCCAGTACTTC. Protein: CASSSRGETQYF.

V and J are TRBV30 and TRBJ2-5; 8 bases are a match to TRBD2. V shed 7 bases and J 5 bases; nucleotides not matched to a gene: 3. Germline CDR1 reads GTSNPN; CDR2 reads SVGIG (reference sequence). The CDR3 is 11 residues long. The CDR3, as DNA: TGTGCCTTAAGCGGGGGCGAGACCCAGTACTTC. Amino acids: CALSGGETQYF.

V is TRBV5-1 and J is TRBJ2-5, with TRBD2 as a possible D gene (6 bases). Germline loops: CDR1 SGHRS, CDR2 YFSETQ. The germline V and J ends were trimmed by 4 bases and 5 bases, with 21 bases remaining between them. This CDR3 contains 16 residues. CDR3 amino acids: CASSDEGGPIEETQYF. In DNA form, the CDR3 reads TGCGCCAGCAGCGATGAGGGAGGCCCGATAGAGGAGACCCAGTACTTC.

The V gene is TRBV7-2, the J gene TRBJ2-3, with 11 bases matching TRBD2. Unmatched junction bases numbered 9, after V lost 1 base and J lost 6 bases. The CDR3 runs 17 residues. CDR1 is SGHTA, CDR2 FQGNSA, per germline. The CDR3 coding sequence is TGTGCCAGCAGCTTAGAAGCACTAGCGGGAGTGTCGGATACGCAGTATTTT. This translates into CASSLEALAGVSDTQYF. Full variable domain (missing parts from reference TRBV7-2 and TRBJ2-3): GAGVSQSPSNKVTEKGKDVELRCDPISGHTALYWYRQSLGQGLEFLIYFQGNSAPDKSGLPSDRFSAERTGGSVSTLTIQRTQQEDSAVYLCASSLEALAGVSDTQYFGPGTRLTVL.

This chain uses TRBV28 with TRBJ2-7; D remains ambiguous. This CDR3 contains 13 residues. Between the trimmed V and J ends, which lost 8 bases and 4 bases, there was a span of 15 bases. Germline CDR1 and CDR2: MDHEN and SYDVKM. CDR3 nucleotide sequence: TGTGCCAGCTGGGCAGCGCCTAATTACGAGCAGTACTTC. This gives the protein CASWAAPNYEQYF.

This rearrangement joins TRBV29-1 to TRBJ2-7; D perhaps matches TRBD1 (6 bases). Germline CDR1 SQVTM, CDR2 ANQGSEA. The CDR3 has 11 amino acids. V was cut by 4 bases and J by 2 bases, with 6 bases left in between. In DNA form, the CDR3 reads TGCAGCGTTGGGACAGCCTACGAGCAGTACTTC. Translated, it gives CSVGTAYEQYF.

The rearrangement links TRBV10-1 to TRBJ2-7; 8 bases fit TRBD1. The CDR3 sequence is 13 residues long. After removal of 5 bases from V and 3 bases from J, the junction contained 3 bases not matched to a gene. Germline-derived CDR1 and CDR2 are WNHNN and SYGVQD (reference sequence). CDR3 protein: CASSNGQGYEQYF. For the CDR3, the DNA is TGCGCCAGCAGTAATGGACAGGGCTACGAGCAGTACTTC.

The chain combines TRBV5-6 with TRBJ2-3; TRBD1 is a possible D gene (6 bases). The V end was cut by 2 bases, the J end by 4 bases, with 20 bases between. The CDR3 sequence is 17 residues long. Germline CDR1 and CDR2: SGHDT and YYEEEE. Written as DNA, the CDR3 is TGTGCCAGCAGCTTCCGGGACAACCCCTCTGGGGCAGATACGCAGTATTTT. It yields the protein CASSFRDNPSGADTQYF.

CDR3 region: CASSAGTGAQNTQYF. Written as DNA, the CDR3 is TGTGCCAGCAGCGCCGGAACAGGGGCGCAGAATACGCAGTATTTT. The chain carries TRBV9 and TRBJ2-3, with 7 bases lining up with TRBD1. CDR1 is SGDLS, CDR2 YYNGEE, per germline. The junction had 11 bases not matched to a gene; V was cut back by 3 bases and J by 7 bases. The CDR3 runs to 15 residues. Complete variable domain (other parts from reference TRBV9 and TRBJ2-3): DSGVTQTPKHLITATGQRVTLRCSPRSGDLSVYWYQQSLDQGLQFLIQYYNGEERAKGNILERFSAQQFPDLHSELNLSSLELGDSALYFCASSAGTGAQNTQYFGPGTRLTVL.

The table lists this clone with a count of one. The genes are TRBV5-1 and TRBJ2-1; TRBD2 matches 8 bases. V lost 4 bases and J lost 7; bases outside the gene matches: 10. This CDR3 is 15 amino acids long. CDR1 SGHRS and CDR2 YFSETQ come from the germline V gene. The CDR3 region has the DNA TGCGCCAGCAGCAAAGCGGGAGTCGGGGTGAATGAGCAGTTCTTC. Protein product: CASSKAGVGVNEQFF.

The rearrangement links TRBV5-1 to TRBJ2-7; 8 bases are shared with TRBD1. This CDR3 has 13 residues. With 3 bases clipped from V and 4 bases from J, the junction kept 3 bases outside the gene matches. The V gene's germline CDR1 is SGHRS and CDR2 YFSETQ. The CDR3, as DNA: TGCGCCAGCAGCTCTAGACAGGGGTACGAGCAGTACTTC. Its translation: CASSSRQGYEQYF.

This clone occurred a few times. This chain connects TRBV19 to TRBJ1-4, with D tentatively TRBD1 (6 bases). The CDR3 runs 13 residues. Trimming took off 5 bases at V and 8 bases at J, with 12 bases between the two ends. Germline V gives CDR1 LNHDA, CDR2 SQIVND (reference sequence). The CDR3 coding sequence is TGTGCCAGTAGTCTCCAAGGGGGGGAAAAACTGTTTTTT. Translation gives CASSLQGGEKLFF.

V is TRBV19 and J is TRBJ1-2, with D possibly TRBD1 on 6 matching bases. V lost 5 bases, J lost 4 bases, and 11 bases lay in between. Germline CDR1 reads LNHDA; CDR2 reads SQIVND (reference sequence). This CDR3 is 13 amino acids long. The CDR3 DNA reads TGTGCCAGTAGTCTCCGGGACACCTATGGCTACACCTTC. This gives the protein CASSLRDTYGYTF.

The chain recombines TRBV5-6 with TRBJ1-4; 7 bases match TRBD1. V shed 4 bases, J shed 6 bases, and the junction held 6 bases outside the gene matches. The CDR3 extends over 14 amino acids. Germline V gene sequence: CDR1 SGHDT, CDR2 YYEEEE. CDR3 region: CASSLDREHEKLFF. For the CDR3, the DNA is TGTGCCAGCAGCCTCGACAGGGAGCATGAAAAACTGTTTTTT.

V gene TRBV5-1 combines with J gene TRBJ2-3; the match to TRBD2 covers 8 bases. Looked up from germline, CDR1 is SGHRS and CDR2 is YFSETQ. Trimming cost V 7 bases and J 2 bases; bases outside gene matches: 9. The CDR3 consists of 15 residues. In DNA form, the CDR3 reads TGCGCCAGCGGCGCCTTAGCGGGGCCCACAGATACGCAGTATTTT. Protein sequence: CASGALAGPTDTQYF. The variable domain in full, completed from reference TRBV5-1 and TRBJ2-3, reads KAGVTQTPRYLIKTRGQQVTLSCSPISGHRSVSWYQQTPGQGLQFLFEYFSETQRNKGNFPGRFSGRQFSNSRSEMNVSTLELGDSALYLCASGALAGPTDTQYFGPGTRLTVL.

V and J are TRBV6-1 and TRBJ2-1; no clear D. The CDR3 is made up of 15 amino acids. Germline V gene sequence: CDR1 MNHNS, CDR2 SASEGT. V was trimmed by 3 bases and J by 4 bases, leaving 13 bases between them. The CDR3 sequence is CASSDRNSPYNEQFF. The CDR3 region has the DNA TGTGCCAGCAGTGATCGGAATAGCCCGTACAATGAGCAGTTCTTC.